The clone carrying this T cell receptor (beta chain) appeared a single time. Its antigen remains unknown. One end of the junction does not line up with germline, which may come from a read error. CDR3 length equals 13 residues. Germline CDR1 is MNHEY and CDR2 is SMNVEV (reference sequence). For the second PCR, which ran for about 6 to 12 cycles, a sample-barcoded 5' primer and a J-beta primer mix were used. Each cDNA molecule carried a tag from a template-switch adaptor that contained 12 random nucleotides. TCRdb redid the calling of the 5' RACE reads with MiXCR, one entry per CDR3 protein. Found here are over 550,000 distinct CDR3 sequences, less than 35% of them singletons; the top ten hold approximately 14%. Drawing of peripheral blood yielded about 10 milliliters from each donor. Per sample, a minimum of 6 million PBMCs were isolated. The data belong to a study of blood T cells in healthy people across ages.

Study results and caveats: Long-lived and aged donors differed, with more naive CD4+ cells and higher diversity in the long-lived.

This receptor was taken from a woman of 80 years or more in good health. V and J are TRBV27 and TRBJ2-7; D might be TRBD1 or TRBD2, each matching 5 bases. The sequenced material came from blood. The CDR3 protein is CVSWDGPSYEQYF. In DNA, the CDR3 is TGTGTCAGCTGGGACGGACCTTCCTACGAGCAGTACTTC.